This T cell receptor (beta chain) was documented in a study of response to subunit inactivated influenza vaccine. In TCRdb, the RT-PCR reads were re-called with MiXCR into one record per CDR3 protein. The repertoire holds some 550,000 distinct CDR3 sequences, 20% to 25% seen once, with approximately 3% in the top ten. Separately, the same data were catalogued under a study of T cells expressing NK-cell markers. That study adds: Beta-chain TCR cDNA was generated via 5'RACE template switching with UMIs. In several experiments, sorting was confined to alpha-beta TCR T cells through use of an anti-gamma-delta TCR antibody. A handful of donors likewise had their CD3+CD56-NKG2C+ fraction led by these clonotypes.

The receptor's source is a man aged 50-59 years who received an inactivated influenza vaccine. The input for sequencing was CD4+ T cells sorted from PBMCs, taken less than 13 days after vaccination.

The CDR3 is CASSFGTGSEQYF. The CDR3 DNA is TGTGCCAGCAGTTTTGGGACAGGGTCCGAGCAGTACTTC. The chain links TRBV12-3 or TRBV12-4 to TRBJ2-7; 9 bases are shared with TRBD1. The J segment lost 6 bases and the V segment lost 3 bases, leaving 3 bases of the junction unmatched. The CDR3 is 13 amino acids.